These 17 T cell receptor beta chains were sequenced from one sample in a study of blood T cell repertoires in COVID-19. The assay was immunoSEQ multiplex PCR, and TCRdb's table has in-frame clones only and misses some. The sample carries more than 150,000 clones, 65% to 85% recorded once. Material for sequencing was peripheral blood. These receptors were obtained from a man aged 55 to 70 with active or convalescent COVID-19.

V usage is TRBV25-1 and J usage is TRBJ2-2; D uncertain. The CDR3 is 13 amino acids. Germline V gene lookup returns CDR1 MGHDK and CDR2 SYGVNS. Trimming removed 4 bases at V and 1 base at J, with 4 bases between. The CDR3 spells CASSVMNTGELFF. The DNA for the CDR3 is TGTGCCAGCAGTGTTATGAACACCGGGGAGCTGTTTTTT.

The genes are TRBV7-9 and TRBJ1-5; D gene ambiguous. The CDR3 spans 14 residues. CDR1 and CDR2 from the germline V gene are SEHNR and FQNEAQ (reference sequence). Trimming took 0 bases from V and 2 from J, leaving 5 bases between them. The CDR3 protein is CASSLAGGNQPQHF. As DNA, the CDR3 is TGTGCCAGCAGCTTAGCCGGGGGCAATCAGCCCCAGCATTTT.

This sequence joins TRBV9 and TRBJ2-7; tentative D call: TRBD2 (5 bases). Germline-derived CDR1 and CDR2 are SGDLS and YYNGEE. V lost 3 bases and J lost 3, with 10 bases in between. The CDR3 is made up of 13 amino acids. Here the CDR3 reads CASSDGLGYEQYF. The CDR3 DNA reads TGTGCCAGCAGCGACGGACTGGGCTACGAGCAGTACTTC. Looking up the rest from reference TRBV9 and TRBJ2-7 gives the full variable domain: DSGVTQTPKHLITATGQRVTLRCSPRSGDLSVYWYQQSLDQGLQFLIQYYNGEERAKGNILERFSAQQFPDLHSELNLSSLELGDSALYFCASSDGLGYEQYFGPGTRLTVT.

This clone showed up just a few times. CDR3: CASSFNIQGAGANVLTF. CDR3 DNA sequence: TGCGCCAGCAGCTTTAATATACAGGGGGCTGGGGCCAACGTCCTGACTTTC. This sequence joins TRBV5-1 and TRBJ2-6, with 8 bases identical to TRBD1. Germline CDR1 and CDR2: SGHRS and YFSETQ. The J segment lost 2 bases and the V segment lost 2 bases, leaving 6 bases of the junction unmatched. The CDR3 runs to 17 residues.

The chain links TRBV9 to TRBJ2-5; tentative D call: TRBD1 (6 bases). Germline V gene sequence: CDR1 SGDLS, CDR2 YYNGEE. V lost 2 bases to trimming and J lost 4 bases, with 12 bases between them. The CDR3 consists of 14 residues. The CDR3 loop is CASSVSTGPETQYF. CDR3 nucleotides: TGTGCCAGCAGCGTTTCGACAGGACCAGAGACCCAGTACTTC.

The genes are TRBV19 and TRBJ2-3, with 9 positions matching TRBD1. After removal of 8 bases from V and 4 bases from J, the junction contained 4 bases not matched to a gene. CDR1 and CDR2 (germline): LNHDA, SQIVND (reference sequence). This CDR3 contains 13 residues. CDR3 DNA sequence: TGTGCCAGTTCGGACAGGGGTCCAGATACGCAGTATTTT. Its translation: CASSDRGPDTQYF.

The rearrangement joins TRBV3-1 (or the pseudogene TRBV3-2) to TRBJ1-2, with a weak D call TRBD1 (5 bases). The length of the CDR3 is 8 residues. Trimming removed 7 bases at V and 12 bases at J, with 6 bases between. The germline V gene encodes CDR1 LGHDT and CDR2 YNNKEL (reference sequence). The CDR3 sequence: CASTRDTF. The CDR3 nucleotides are TGTGCCAGCACCAGGGACACCTTC.

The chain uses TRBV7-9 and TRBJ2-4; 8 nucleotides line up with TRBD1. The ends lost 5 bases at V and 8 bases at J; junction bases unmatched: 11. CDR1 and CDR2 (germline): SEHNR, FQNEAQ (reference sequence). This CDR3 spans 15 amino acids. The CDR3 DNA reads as TGTGCCAGCAGCCTAACCGGGACAGGAGGGGACATTCAGTACTTC. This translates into CASSLTGTGGDIQYF.

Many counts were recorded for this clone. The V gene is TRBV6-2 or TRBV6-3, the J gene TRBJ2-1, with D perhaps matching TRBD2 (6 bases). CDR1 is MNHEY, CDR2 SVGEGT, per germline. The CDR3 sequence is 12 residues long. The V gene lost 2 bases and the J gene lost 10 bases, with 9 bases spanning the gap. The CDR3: CASSYTGAEQFF. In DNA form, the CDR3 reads TGTGCCAGCAGTTACACGGGAGCCGAGCAGTTCTTC.

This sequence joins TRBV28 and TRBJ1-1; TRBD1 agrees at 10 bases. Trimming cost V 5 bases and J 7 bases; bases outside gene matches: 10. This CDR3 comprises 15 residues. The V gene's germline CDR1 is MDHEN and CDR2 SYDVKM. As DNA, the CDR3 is TGTGCCAGCAGTCTTGCCGGGACAGGGGCCGATGAAGCTTTCTTT. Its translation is CASSLAGTGADEAFF.

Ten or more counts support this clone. CDR3 DNA sequence: TGTGCCAGCAGTCCACAGGGGGGAACCGGGGAGCTGTTTTTT. It specifies CASSPQGGTGELFF. The J gene is TRBJ2-2, the V gene TRBV27; 8 bases are a match to TRBD1. The CDR3 runs to 14 residues. CDR1 and CDR2 from the germline V gene are MNHEY and SMNVEV (reference sequence). Germline trimming cut 5 bases from V and 5 bases from J; bases unmatched to any gene: 4.

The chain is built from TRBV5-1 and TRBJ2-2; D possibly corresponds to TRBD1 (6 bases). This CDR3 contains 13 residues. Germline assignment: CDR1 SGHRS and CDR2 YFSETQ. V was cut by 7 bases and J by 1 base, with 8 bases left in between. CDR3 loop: CASGQLNTGELFF. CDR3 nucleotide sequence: TGCGCCAGCGGACAGTTGAACACCGGGGAGCTGTTTTTT.

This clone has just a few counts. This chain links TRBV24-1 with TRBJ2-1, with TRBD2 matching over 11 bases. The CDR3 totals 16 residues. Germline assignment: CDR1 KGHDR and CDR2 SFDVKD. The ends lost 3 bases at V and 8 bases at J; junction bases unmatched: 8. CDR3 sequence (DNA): TGTGCCACCAGTGATGCTGGGACTAGCGGAGGCTATGAGCAGTTCTTC. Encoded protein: CATSDAGTSGGYEQFF.

The CDR3 here is CASSRDRVNEKLFF. The CDR3 DNA follows: TGCGCCAGCAGCCGCGACAGGGTTAATGAAAAACTGTTTTTT. The chain couples TRBV5-1 to TRBJ1-4, with 7 bases fitting TRBD1. This CDR3 has 14 amino acids. Per germline, CDR1 SGHRS and CDR2 YFSETQ. Germline trimming cut 4 bases from V and 4 bases from J; bases unmatched to any gene: 4.

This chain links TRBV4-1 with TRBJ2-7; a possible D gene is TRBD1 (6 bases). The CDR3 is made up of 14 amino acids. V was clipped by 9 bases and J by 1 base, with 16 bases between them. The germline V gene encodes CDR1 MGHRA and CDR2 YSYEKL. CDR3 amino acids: CASKQGMGSYEQYF. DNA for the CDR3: TGCGCCAGTAAACAGGGTATGGGGTCCTACGAGCAGTACTTC.

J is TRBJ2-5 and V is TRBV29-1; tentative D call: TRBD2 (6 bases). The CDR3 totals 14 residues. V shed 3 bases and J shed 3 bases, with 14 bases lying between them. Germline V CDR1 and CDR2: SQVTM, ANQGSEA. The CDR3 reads CSVDAASAEETQYF. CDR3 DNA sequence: TGCAGCGTTGATGCGGCTAGCGCTGAAGAGACCCAGTACTTC.

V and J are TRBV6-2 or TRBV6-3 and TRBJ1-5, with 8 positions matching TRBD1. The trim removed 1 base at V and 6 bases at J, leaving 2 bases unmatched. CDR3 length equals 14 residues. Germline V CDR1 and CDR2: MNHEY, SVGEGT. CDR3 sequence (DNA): TGTGCCAGCAGTTACTTGACAGGGGCTCAGCCCCAGCATTTT. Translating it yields CASSYLTGAQPQHF.